The 18 T cell receptor beta chains below come from one sample, sequenced in a study of blood T cell repertoires in COVID-19. Clones were sequenced by immunoSEQ multiplex PCR, and TCRdb holds only the in-frame ones, with some missing. The sample has 35,000 to 50,000 clones, over 70% seen once. The specimen was peripheral blood. The receptor set was obtained from a woman older than 75 with acute or convalescent COVID-19.

The rearrangement joins TRBV27 to TRBJ2-3; D is possibly TRBD1 (6 bases). From germline, CDR1 is MNHEY and CDR2 SMNVEV (reference sequence). With 4 bases removed from V and 0 bases from J, the gap between germline ends came to 11 bases. CDR3 length: 15 amino acids. The chain's CDR3 is CASSSNRDSTDTQYF. The CDR3 nucleotides are TGTGCCAGCAGTTCGAACAGGGATAGCACAGATACGCAGTATTTT.

The chain carries TRBV2 and TRBJ2-7; D gene uncertain. CDR1 and CDR2 (germline): SNHLY, FYNNEI. With 2 bases removed from V and 1 base from J, the gap between germline ends came to 12 bases. The length of the CDR3 is 15 residues. The CDR3 sequence: CASSERLGLSYEQYF. Here the CDR3 DNA reads TGTGCCAGCAGTGAAAGGTTGGGCCTATCCTACGAGCAGTACTTC. The variable domain in full, completed from reference TRBV2 and TRBJ2-7, reads EPEVTQTPSHQVTQMGQEVILRCVPISNHLYFYWYRQILGQKVEFLVSFYNNEISEKSEIFDDQFSVERPDGSNFTLKIRSTKLEDSAMYFCASSERLGLSYEQYFGPGTRLTVT.

The chain links TRBV5-8 to TRBJ2-7; maybe TRBD2 (5 bases). CDR1 SGHTS and CDR2 YDEGEE come from the germline V gene. Trimming shortened V by 6 bases and J by 3 bases, and 16 bases separated the two germline ends. The CDR3 extends over 14 amino acids. CDR3: CASKDTGIDYEQYF. The CDR3 nucleotides are TGTGCCAGCAAAGACACGGGAATTGACTACGAGCAGTACTTC.

The V gene is TRBV7-9, the J gene TRBJ1-1; a weak D match, TRBD1 (5 bases). This CDR3 contains 13 residues. Germline assignment: CDR1 SEHNR and CDR2 FQNEAQ (reference sequence). The V end was cut by 5 bases, the J end by 4 bases, with 11 bases between. CDR3 in amino acids: CASSRFGGTEAFF. CDR3 DNA sequence: TGTGCCAGCAGCCGATTCGGGGGCACTGAAGCTTTCTTT.

This clone showed up just a few times. The chain recombines TRBV6-5 with TRBJ1-1; TRBD1 might be the D (6 bases). Germline V CDR1 and CDR2: MNHEY, SVGAGI. This CDR3 spans 15 amino acids. V lost 6 bases and J lost 10, with 24 bases in between. The CDR3: CASSFTGKGTLAAFF. The CDR3 region has the DNA TGTGCCAGCAGCTTTACAGGGAAGGGGACATTGGCAGCTTTCTTT.

In DNA, the CDR3 is TGCAGCGTTGTGTTGGCCGTGAACACTGAAGCTTTCTTT. Translated, it gives CSVVLAVNTEAFF. This chain joins TRBV29-1 and TRBJ1-1; D is unresolved. Trimming stripped 4 bases from V and 0 bases from J, with 9 bases between. Germline CDR1 and CDR2: SQVTM and ANQGSEA. The CDR3 contains 13 residues. The full variable domain, completed using reference TRBV29-1 and TRBJ1-1, is SAVISQKPSRDICQRGTSLTIQCQVDSQVTMMFWYRQQPGQSLTLIATANQGSEATYESGFVIDKFPISRPNLTFSTLTVSNMSPEDSSIYLCSVVLAVNTEAFFGQGTRLTVV.

This clone was observed once. In nucleotides, the CDR3 is TGTGCCAGCAGCCAAGGCGGGGGCTACCAAGAGACCCAGTACTTC. This gives the protein CASSQGGGYQETQYF. This rearrangement joins TRBV3-1 (or the pseudogene TRBV3-2) to TRBJ2-5; TRBD2 is a possible D gene (7 bases). CDR3 length: 15 amino acids. Germline CDR1 reads LGHDT; CDR2 reads YNNKEL (reference sequence). The V and J ends lost 1 base and 0 bases respectively, with 9 bases between them.

This clone was seen a handful of times. J is TRBJ1-5 and V is TRBV2; D is uncertain. V gave up 7 bases and J gave up 2 bases, with 9 bases separating them. The CDR3 sequence is 13 residues long. Germline CDR1 is SNHLY and CDR2 is FYNNEI. CDR3 region: CASTGDRNQPQHF. The CDR3 bases are TGTGCCAGCACCGGAGACCGCAATCAGCCCCAGCATTTT.

The rearrangement links TRBV11-3 to TRBJ2-7; D might be TRBD1 (6 bases). The CDR3 runs to 13 residues. Trimming left V 5 bases short and J 6 bases short, with 14 bases between. Germline CDR1 is SGHNT and CDR2 is YENEEA. In DNA form, the CDR3 reads TGTGCCAGCAGCCCAGGGGCCGGATTCGAGCAGTACTTC. This translates into CASSPGAGFEQYF.

V is TRBV7-6 and J is TRBJ2-5; a weak D match, TRBD2 (7 bases). V was pared by 5 bases and J by 8 bases, with 18 bases between. CDR3 length equals 14 residues. Germline loops: CDR1 SGHVS, CDR2 FNYEAQ. In nucleotides, the CDR3 is TGTGCCAGCAGCGGGGGGGCTAAAGAGAAAACCCAGTACTTC. It specifies CASSGGAKEKTQYF. The whole variable domain, remainder taken from reference TRBV7-6 and TRBJ2-5, is GAGVSQSPRYKVTKRGQDVALRCDPISGHVSLYWYRQALGQGPEFLTYFNYEAQQDKSGLPNDRFSAERPEGSISTLTIQRTEQRDSAMYRCASSGGAKEKTQYFGPGTRLLVL.

The V gene is TRBV10-2, the J gene TRBJ1-3; the D is unclear. V lost 2 bases and J 5 bases, leaving 19 bases between the germline ends. The length of the CDR3 is 17 residues. Germline CDR1 WSHSY, CDR2 SAAADI. The CDR3 reads CASSETRTTFMRNTIYF. CDR3 DNA: TGCGCCAGCAGTGAGACACGTACCACCTTCATGAGAAACACCATATATTTT.

This clone was observed a few times. The rearrangement uses TRBV5-1 and TRBJ1-5, with D perhaps matching TRBD1 (6 bases). V dropped 3 bases and J dropped 6 bases, with 16 bases sitting between them. CDR3 size: 15 residues. Germline CDR1 reads SGHRS; CDR2 reads YFSETQ. CDR3 residues: CASSSTGTTGQPQHF. As DNA, the CDR3 is TGCGCCAGCAGCTCTACCGGGACAACGGGTCAGCCCCAGCATTTT.

V is TRBV3-1 (or the pseudogene TRBV3-2) and J is TRBJ2-1; 11 positions match TRBD2. There are 17 residues in the CDR3. Trimming cost V 1 base and J 7 bases; bases outside gene matches: 9. Germline-derived CDR1 and CDR2 are LGHDT and YNNKEL (reference sequence). The DNA for the CDR3 is TGTGCCAGCAGCCAAGGACTAGCGGGGATTCGGACGAATGAGCAGTTCTTC. Encoded protein: CASSQGLAGIRTNEQFF.

This clone has just one count. The V and J genes are TRBV6-5 and TRBJ2-7, with a tentative D call TRBD2 (6 bases). This CDR3 has 13 amino acids. Per the germline V gene, CDR1 is MNHEY and CDR2 is SVGAGI. With 4 bases removed from V and 7 bases from J, the gap between germline ends came to 14 bases. CDR3 region: CASSSRGGGEQYF. CDR3 DNA sequence: TGTGCCAGCAGTTCCCGGGGAGGTGGGGAGCAGTACTTC.

The V and J genes are TRBV5-1 and TRBJ2-5; 9 bases match TRBD2. The germline V gene has CDR1 SGHRS and CDR2 YFSETQ. The CDR3 covers 17 residues. The V gene end was trimmed by 1 base and the J gene end by 5 bases; junction bases not matched to a gene: 12. In DNA, the CDR3 is TGCGCCAGCAGCTTGACGGTAGCGGGAGCTACAACGGAGACCCAGTACTTC. Translating it yields CASSLTVAGATTETQYF.

The chain carries TRBV19 and TRBJ1-1; 8 positions match TRBD1. CDR3 length: 15 residues. J lost 5 bases, V lost 6 bases, and 11 bases had no gene match. The V gene's germline CDR1 is LNHDA and CDR2 SQIVND (reference sequence). Here the CDR3 DNA reads TGTGCCAGTAGACCTCCGGGACAGGTGGATACTGAAGCTTTCTTT. Protein sequence: CASRPPGQVDTEAFF. The full variable domain, completed using reference TRBV19 and TRBJ1-1, is DGGITQSPKYLFRKEGQNVTLSCEQNLNHDAMYWYRQDPGQGLRLIYYSQIVNDFQKGDIAEGYSVSREKKESFPLTVTSAQKNPTAFYLCASRPPGQVDTEAFFGQGTRLTVV.

J is TRBJ1-4 and V is TRBV30, with 9 bases aligning to TRBD1. CDR1 and CDR2 from the germline V gene are GTSNPN and SVGIG (reference sequence). V lost 2 bases, J lost 5 bases, and 3 bases stayed unmatched. The CDR3 extends over 14 amino acids. CDR3 DNA sequence: TGTGCCTGGAGTCCCGGGACAGGGAATGAAAAACTGTTTTTT. This sequence encodes CAWSPGTGNEKLFF.

The rearrangement links TRBV18 to TRBJ1-2; 7 nucleotides match TRBD1. V was clipped by 4 bases and J by 3 bases; unmatched bases: 8. The CDR3 sequence is 15 residues long. Germline V gene data show CDR1 as KGHSH and CDR2 as LQKENI. The CDR3 reads CASSRLDRDHYGYTF. CDR3 in DNA: TGTGCCAGCTCACGACTCGACAGGGACCACTATGGCTACACCTTC.